A single sample is the source of the 25 T cell receptor beta chains below, sequenced in a study of human T cells and chemical hapten exposure. Time point in this sample: pre-sensitization, week 0. Described treatment: therapeutic diphenylcyclopropenone sensitization with weekly scalp DPC. MiXCR, run by TCRdb on the RACE reads, gives a single entry per CDR3 protein. This table holds more than 250,000 distinct CDR3 sequences, roughly 7.4% found once. Sequencing was performed on whole blood, taken in connection with sensitization to the hapten diphenylcyclopropenone (DPC). These receptors were collected from a man aged 18-30 years with alopecia areata. Some clones in this sample may be carry-over from other donors' samples.

The table lists this clonotype with a few counts. This rearrangement joins TRBV12-3 or TRBV12-4 to TRBJ1-2, with 9 bases that match TRBD1. The CDR3 loop spans 15 amino acids. V gave up 6 bases and J gave up 3 bases; unmatched junction bases: 8. The CDR3 sequence is CASRSGTGLYYGYTF. For the CDR3, the DNA is TGTGCCAGCAGATCCGGGACAGGGCTATACTATGGCTACACCTTC.

This clonotype was counted between two and nine times. V is TRBV5-6 and J is TRBJ2-6; tentative D call: TRBD1 (5 bases). Germline V lookup: CDR1 SGHDT, CDR2 YYEEEE. V was pared by 2 bases and J by 2 bases, with 11 bases between. This CDR3 is 16 amino acids long. Here the CDR3 reads CASSFLETAGANVLTF. The CDR3 nucleotides are TGTGCCAGCAGCTTTTTGGAGACAGCTGGGGCCAACGTCCTGACTTTC.

This chain joins TRBV27 and TRBJ2-7; the match to TRBD2 covers 8 bases. Per the germline V gene, CDR1 is MNHEY and CDR2 is SMNVEV (reference sequence). The ends lost 5 bases at V and 0 bases at J; junction bases unmatched: 9. CDR3 length equals 16 residues. CDR3: CASSPDGRVSSYEQYF. The CDR3 coding sequence is TGTGCCAGCAGTCCAGACGGGAGGGTTAGCTCCTACGAGCAGTACTTC.

The chain joins TRBV12-3 or TRBV12-4 to TRBJ2-2; D unclear. Trimming removed 3 bases from V and 0 bases from J, with 11 bases in between. The CDR3 spans 16 residues. The CDR3, as DNA: TGTGCCAGCAGTTTTGGTTTGGGATCGAACACCGGGGAGCTGTTTTTT. Its translation: CASSFGLGSNTGELFF.

This clonotype was detected ten times or more. The chain recombines TRBV28 with TRBJ2-4; D might be TRBD1 (6 bases). Looked up from germline, CDR1 is MDHEN and CDR2 is SYDVKM. The CDR3 length is 17 residues. V lost 2 bases, J lost 3 bases, and 17 bases lay in between. The CDR3, as DNA: TGTGCCAGCAGTTTAGAACAGGGCATTTTCATCAAAAACATTCAGTACTTC. Amino acids: CASSLEQGIFIKNIQYF.

This clonotype was seen a handful of times. The chain combines TRBV3-1 with TRBJ1-1; 11 bases are shared with TRBD1. The J segment lost 5 bases and the V segment lost 3 bases, leaving 2 bases of the junction unmatched. In germline, CDR1 is LGHDT, CDR2 YNNKEL (reference sequence). The CDR3 is 14 amino acids. The CDR3 bases are TGTGCCAGCAGCCAGGACAGGGGGCGGACTGAAGCTTTCTTT. This sequence encodes CASSQDRGRTEAFF.

The chain links TRBV12-3 or TRBV12-4 to TRBJ2-3; D is ambiguous. CDR3 size: 15 residues. The V and J ends lost 6 bases and 0 bases respectively, with 13 bases between them. For the CDR3, the DNA is TGTGCCAGCAGCGCCGACTTGTCTAGCACAGATACGCAGTATTTT. Translation: CASSADLSSTDTQYF.

This clonotype was seen a few times. The V gene is TRBV10-3, the J gene TRBJ2-2; D not certain. CDR3 size: 13 residues. Deletions cut 7 bases from V and 7 bases from J, with 13 bases between. The germline CDR1 and CDR2 sequences are ENHRY and SYGVKD. DNA for the CDR3: TGTGCCATCATTGAACCGATGAGCGGGGAGCTGTTTTTT. Protein sequence: CAIIEPMSGELFF.

The table lists this clonotype with many counts. The J gene is TRBJ1-4, the V gene TRBV6-5; a weak D match, TRBD1 (5 bases). The V gene lost 5 bases and the J gene lost 8 bases, with 6 bases spanning the gap. The CDR3 loop spans 11 amino acids. CDR1 MNHEY and CDR2 SVGAGI come from the germline V gene. CDR3 in amino acids: CASSNREKLFF. The CDR3 coding sequence is TGTGCCAGCAGTAACAGGGAAAAACTGTTTTTT.

This clonotype has at least ten counts. This chain joins TRBV7-2 and TRBJ2-3, with D possibly called TRBD1 or TRBD2 (6 bases each). CDR1 is SGHTA, CDR2 FQGNSA, per germline. CDR3 length: 15 amino acids. Deletions cut 0 bases from V and 3 bases from J, with 10 bases between. The CDR3 is CASSLAGGYTDTQYF. The CDR3 DNA sequence: TGTGCCAGCAGCTTAGCGGGGGGCTATACAGATACGCAGTATTTT.

This chain connects TRBV6-6 to TRBJ1-5; TRBD1 aligns across 7 bases. V lost 2 bases, J lost 1 base, and 2 bases stayed unmatched. This CDR3 is built from 15 residues. Germline lookup yields CDR1 MNHNY and CDR2 SVGAGI (reference sequence). The CDR3 DNA follows: TGTGCCAGCAGTTACGGCAGGGGGAGCAATCAGCCCCAGCATTTT. This gives the protein CASSYGRGSNQPQHF.

This clonotype has at least ten counts. This chain connects TRBV6-4 to TRBJ2-3; D is tentatively TRBD1 or TRBD2 (5 bases each). From germline, CDR1 is MRHNA and CDR2 SNTAGT. Trimming stripped 4 bases from V and 2 bases from J, with 13 bases between. The length of the CDR3 is 15 residues. CDR3 sequence (DNA): TGTGCCAGCAGTGCCGGGACCCAGGACACAGATACGCAGTATTTT. It specifies CASSAGTQDTDTQYF.

This clonotype was seen a few times. The chain employs TRBV5-6 and TRBJ1-1; no clear D. Germline-derived CDR1 and CDR2 are SGHDT and YYEEEE. V was trimmed by 0 bases and J by 5 bases, leaving 11 bases between them. The CDR3 length is 14 residues. In DNA, the CDR3 is TGTGCCAGCAGCTTGGCTTTGGGCTGGACTGAAGCTTTCTTT. It encodes CASSLALGWTEAFF.

This clonotype was counted only a few times. The J gene is TRBJ2-7, the V gene TRBV7-2; D is uncertain. This CDR3 has 13 amino acids. The V gene's germline CDR1 is SGHTA and CDR2 FQGNSA. Trimming removed 3 bases from V and 6 bases from J, with 12 bases in between. In DNA form, the CDR3 reads TGTGCCAGCAGCTTTTTCAGAACCGGCGAGCAGTACTTC. Protein sequence: CASSFFRTGEQYF.

This clonotype was detected a few times. The rearrangement links TRBV7-9 to TRBJ2-5, with a tentative D call TRBD2 (6 bases). V was pared by 4 bases and J by 1 base, with 10 bases between. The CDR3 spans 14 residues. CDR1 SEHNR and CDR2 FQNEAQ come from the germline V gene (reference sequence). The CDR3 DNA sequence: TGTGCCAGCAGCTCTAGCGCAAGCCAAGAGACCCAGTACTTC. This codes for CASSSSASQETQYF.

In its sample, this clonotype was seen many times. This chain joins TRBV12-3 or TRBV12-4 and TRBJ2-2; maybe TRBD1 (5 bases). V lost 5 bases to trimming and J lost 6 bases, with 10 bases between them. CDR3 size: 13 residues. CDR3 protein: CASSAQGAGELFF. The CDR3 DNA follows: TGTGCCAGCAGTGCCCAAGGGGCCGGGGAGCTGTTTTTT.

Points on this clonotype: An end of the junction does not agree with germline; a read error may underlie this. The chain uses TRBV20-1 and TRBJ2-3; D uncertain. The CDR3 extends over 17 amino acids. Germline CDR1 DFQATT, CDR2 SNEGSKA (reference sequence). CDR3 amino acids: CSAQSALKVAGGDTKYF. The CDR3 bases are TGCAGTGCTCAATCAGCCCTCAAGGTCGCCGGTGGAGATACGAAGTATTTT.

This clonotype was seen ten or more times. The V gene is TRBV24-1, the J gene TRBJ2-2; 12 bases agree with TRBD2. In germline, CDR1 is KGHDR, CDR2 SFDVKD. V lost 6 bases to trimming and J lost 1 base; unmatched junction nucleotides: 5. CDR3 length: 17 residues. In DNA form, the CDR3 reads TGTGCCACCAGTCGACTAGCGGGGGCGGAGAACACCGGGGAGCTGTTTTTT. It yields the protein CATSRLAGAENTGELFF.

This chain uses TRBV12-3 or TRBV12-4 with TRBJ1-1; D might be TRBD1 (5 bases). The V end lost 7 bases, the J end lost 9 bases, and 15 bases lay between the germline ends. CDR3 length: 12 residues. The CDR3 loop reads CASTERDHKAFF. CDR3 DNA: TGTGCCAGCACAGAACGGGACCATAAAGCTTTCTTT.

The chain uses TRBV4-3 and TRBJ1-6; D might be TRBD1 (5 bases). CDR1 and CDR2 (germline): LGHNA, YSLEER. The CDR3 contains 17 residues. V lost 0 bases to trimming and J lost 1 base, with 10 bases between them. This CDR3 reads CASSQETGRSYNSPLHF. The DNA of the CDR3 is TGCGCCAGCAGCCAAGAGACGGGGCGGTCCTATAATTCACCCCTCCACTTT.

This sequence joins TRBV7-9 and TRBJ2-1, with D perhaps TRBD1 (6 bases). The CDR3 length is 14 residues. Germline CDR1 reads SEHNR; CDR2 reads FQNEAQ (reference sequence). Trimming cost V 2 bases and J 5 bases, with 10 bases left between them. In DNA, the CDR3 is TGTGCCAGCAGCTTACGCTACAGGGACAATGAGCAGTTCTTC. Translated, it gives CASSLRYRDNEQFF.

This clonotype showed up just a few times. The V gene is TRBV7-2, the J gene TRBJ2-6; D unresolved. CDR1 and CDR2 (germline): SGHTA, FQGNSA. Trimming shortened V by 4 bases and J by 3 bases, and 7 bases separated the two germline ends. This CDR3 is 14 amino acids long. The CDR3 loop is CASSSRNGANVLTF. The CDR3 DNA is TGTGCCAGCAGCTCGAGAAATGGGGCCAACGTCCTGACTTTC.

J is TRBJ2-2 and V is TRBV11-2; D is unclear. The CDR3 extends over 19 amino acids. Germline CDR1 SGHAT, CDR2 FQNNGV. Trimming took off 1 base at V and 1 base at J, with 19 bases between the two ends. The CDR3 is CASSLAPSSPVENTGELFF. CDR3 DNA: TGTGCCAGCAGCTTAGCCCCATCAAGTCCGGTAGAGAACACCGGGGAGCTGTTTTTT.

This CDR3 is CASSLRNSTDTQYF. For the CDR3, the DNA is TGTGCCAGCAGCCTCCGGAACAGCACAGATACGCAGTATTTT. The chain recombines TRBV6-4 with TRBJ2-3; D is unresolved. The germline gives CDR1 MRHNA, CDR2 SNTAGT. V lost 6 bases and J 0 bases, leaving 10 bases between the germline ends. CDR3 size: 14 residues.

V gene TRBV6-2 or TRBV6-3 combines with J gene TRBJ2-7; the match to TRBD2 covers 10 bases. The trim removed 2 bases at V and 0 bases at J, leaving 1 base unmatched. The CDR3 spans 15 residues. Germline V CDR1 and CDR2: MNHEY, SVGEGT. CDR3 region: CASSYGLAASYEQYF. CDR3 DNA sequence: TGTGCCAGCAGTTACGGACTAGCGGCCTCCTACGAGCAGTACTTC.